This T cell receptor (beta chain) was documented in a study of monozygotic twins with inflammatory bowel disease. Study conclusions and caveats: No distinction between different T cell subtypes was possible.

CDR3 length equals 14 residues. Germline V gene data show CDR1 as SGHRS and CDR2 as YFSETQ. TCRdb reprocessed the 5' RACE reads, keeping one entry per CDR3 protein, no DNA. In all, the sample yields some 150,000 distinct CDR3 sequences. Note on this clonotype: What it binds is not known.

V is TRBV5-1 and J is TRBJ1-2; TCRdb gives TRBD1 as the D gene, but with no DNA this cannot be confirmed. The clonotype was recovered from a human donor with ulcerative colitis or Crohn's disease, or a healthy co-twin of an affected twin (not recorded which). The specimen was blood. CDR3 loop: CASSLAGQGTSYTF.